Listed here are 27 T cell receptor beta chains from one sample, sequenced in a study of T cell repertoires in cytomegalovirus infection. Their specific antigens are unknown. TCRdb fed the reads into MiXCR, producing one record per CDR3 protein. The repertoire holds around 800,000 distinct CDR3 sequences, with roughly 33% as singletons. The material was cultured CD8+ T cells from PBMCs, obtained from culture after CMV antigen stimulation. These receptors were taken from a human donor in good health (CMV status not recorded). Some clones in this sample may be carry-over from other donors' samples.

This sequence joins TRBV6-6 and TRBJ2-2, with 7 bases fitting TRBD1. Trimming at V came to 6 bases and at J to 6 bases, leaving 10 bases not matched to a gene. This CDR3 comprises 15 residues. Germline V gene sequence: CDR1 MNHNY, CDR2 SVGAGI (reference sequence). The CDR3 spells CASSYWGQYAGELFF. CDR3 coding DNA: TGTGCCAGCAGCTATTGGGGACAGTACGCCGGGGAGCTGTTTTTT.

This clonotype was seen many times. The chain recombines TRBV7-9 with TRBJ1-2; a weak D match, TRBD1 (6 bases). The CDR3 has 15 residues. The germline gives CDR1 SEHNR, CDR2 FQNEAQ (reference sequence). Trimming stripped 4 bases from V and 7 bases from J, with 19 bases between. The CDR3 region has the DNA TGTGCCAGCAGCTCGGCTGCGTGGACAGCAAGTGGCTACACCTTC. Protein: CASSSAAWTASGYTF.

This chain connects TRBV6-1 to TRBJ2-2; 9 bases map to TRBD1. V lost 10 bases to trimming and J lost 4 bases; unmatched junction nucleotides: 16. Per the germline V gene, CDR1 is MNHNS and CDR2 is SASEGT. The CDR3 is made up of 17 amino acids. CDR3 nucleotide sequence: TGTGCCACCCGGGACAGGGAGTTGAAAGGGGTCACCGGGGAGCTGTTTTTT. Translated, it gives CATRDRELKGVTGELFF.

A word on this clonotype: The limits of the CDR3 on the DNA are not certain, so only TCRdb's listed CDR3 is given. The J gene is TRBJ2-2, the V gene TRBV5-8; the D call of TRBD2 is as the table states it, not checked on the DNA. Germline values: CDR1 SGHTS, CDR2 YDEGEE. The length of the CDR3 is 16 amino acids, counting both ends. The CDR3 protein is CASSTSTEARTGELFF.

The J gene is TRBJ2-1, the V gene TRBV7-2; 7 bases map to TRBD2. Germline values: CDR1 SGHTA, CDR2 FQGNSA. The length of the CDR3 is 18 residues. V shed 6 bases, J shed 2 bases, and the junction held 16 bases outside the gene matches. CDR3 residues: CASSSLGGWGGAYNEQFF. The CDR3 nucleotides are TGTGCCAGCAGTTCACTTGGGGGGTGGGGGGGGGCCTACAATGAGCAGTTCTTC.

This chain links TRBV4-1 with TRBJ1-2; no clear D gene. V lost 6 bases and J 6 bases, leaving 14 bases between the germline ends. The CDR3 contains 13 residues. Germline V lookup: CDR1 MGHRA, CDR2 YSYEKL. The CDR3 sequence: CASSRSVGDGYTF. In nucleotides, the CDR3 is TGCGCCAGCAGTCGTTCGGTCGGGGATGGCTACACCTTC.

This chain connects TRBV7-9 to TRBJ1-5; D is ambiguous. Germline V gene lookup returns CDR1 SEHNR and CDR2 FQNEAQ (reference sequence). Deletions cut 5 bases from V and 11 bases from J, with 22 bases between. The CDR3 is 15 amino acids. CDR3 loop: CASSPGFAGLIAQHF. CDR3 DNA sequence: TGTGCCAGCAGCCCCGGTTTCGCGGGCCTTATAGCCCAGCATTTT.

In DNA, the CDR3 is TGTGCCAGCAGTTACAGAAGCGGGGGGCACGGGGAGCTGTTTTTT. Translated, it gives CASSYRSGGHGELFF. This chain joins TRBV6-5 and TRBJ2-2, with TRBD2 matching 9 bases. Germline V CDR1 and CDR2: MNHEY, SVGAGI. The CDR3 length is 15 residues. Trimming took 2 bases from V and 7 from J; bases not matched to a gene: 5.

To note about this clonotype: This could be a read error, since a much larger clone is one nucleotide away. V usage is TRBV9 and J usage is TRBJ1-1, with 8 nucleotides matching TRBD1. The ends lost 3 bases at V and 1 base at J; junction bases unmatched: 5. Germline V gene data show CDR1 as SGDLS and CDR2 as YYNGEE. CDR3 length: 15 residues. The CDR3 is CASSASGTGNTEAFF. The CDR3 DNA reads as TGTGCCAGCAGCGCCTCCGGGACAGGGAACACTGAAGCTTTCTTT.

The chain employs TRBV10-3 and TRBJ1-1, with 10 positions matching TRBD1. CDR1 and CDR2 from the germline V gene are ENHRY and SYGVKD. The trim removed 4 bases at V and 2 bases at J, leaving 4 bases unmatched. This CDR3 has 15 amino acids. The CDR3 reads CAISVGTGANTEAFF. The CDR3 region has the DNA TGTGCCATCAGTGTCGGGACAGGGGCTAACACTGAAGCTTTCTTT.

The DNA for the CDR3 is TGTGCCAGCAGATACAAGGAGCTGCACCCCGGAAAAGCCTTTGTAACCTCTGGCTACACCTTC. Its protein product is CASRYKELHPGKAFVTSGYTF. The V and J genes are TRBV6-6 and TRBJ1-2; D not certain. The CDR3 spans 21 residues. The germline V gene encodes CDR1 MNHNY and CDR2 SVGAGI (reference sequence). V was cut by 6 bases and J by 7 bases, with 39 bases left in between.

Ten or more counts support this clonotype. This chain links TRBV7-6 with TRBJ1-6; weak D call: TRBD1 (6 bases). CDR3 size: 15 residues. Trimming took 1 base from V and 8 from J, leaving 12 bases between them. CDR1 is SGHVS, CDR2 FNYEAQ, per germline. CDR3 coding DNA: TGTGCCAGCAGCTTAGATCGGGGGGCTTATTCACCCCTCCACTTT. This gives the protein CASSLDRGAYSPLHF.

This chain links TRBV28 with TRBJ2-6; D is perhaps TRBD1 (6 bases). Germline lookup yields CDR1 MDHEN and CDR2 SYDVKM. The CDR3 is made up of 17 amino acids. Trimming took off 6 bases at V and 9 bases at J, with 24 bases between the two ends. The CDR3 sequence is CASSGQRDYEWGNVLTF. CDR3 nucleotide sequence: TGTGCCAGCAGCGGACAGAGAGACTATGAATGGGGCAACGTCCTGACTTTC.

This clonotype was seen many times. V gene TRBV28 combines with J gene TRBJ2-3; 7 bases align to TRBD1. The ends lost 5 bases at V and 1 base at J; junction bases unmatched: 3. The CDR3 is 14 amino acids. Germline values: CDR1 MDHEN, CDR2 SYDVKM. CDR3 nucleotides: TGTGCCAGCAGTAGGGACAGCGGCACAGATACGCAGTATTTT. Translated, it gives CASSRDSGTDTQYF.

In its sample, this clonotype was seen a few times. Here the CDR3 DNA reads TGTGCCAGCCGCCTCGGGAAGGGCTACGAGCAGTACTTC. This gives the protein CASRLGKGYEQYF. The chain employs TRBV27 and TRBJ2-7; a possible D gene is TRBD2 (5 bases). CDR3 length: 13 residues. Germline V CDR1 and CDR2: MNHEY, SMNVEV (reference sequence). The germline V and J ends were trimmed by 8 bases and 3 bases, with 14 bases remaining between them.

For this clonotype: One end of the junction fails to match germline, which may point to a read error. This chain links TRBV4-1 with TRBJ2-1; 8 bases fit TRBD2. Germline-derived CDR1 and CDR2 are MGHRA and YSYEKL. The CDR3 totals 19 residues. The CDR3 region is CASSQLTFNGGAPYNEQFF. The CDR3 nucleotides are TGTGCCAGCAGCCAACTAACTTTTAACGGGGGGGCTCCCTACAATGAGCAGTTCTTC.

This clonotype came up a few times. This chain joins TRBV6-5 and TRBJ1-1, with 7 bases fitting TRBD1. The CDR3 extends over 14 amino acids. J gave up 3 bases and V 6 bases, and 7 bases lay outside the gene matches. Germline V CDR1 and CDR2: MNHEY, SVGAGI. The CDR3 DNA sequence: TGTGCCAGCAGGTTAGGGGGCTGGGACACTGAAGCTTTCTTT. As protein: CASRLGGWDTEAFF.

V is TRBV7-6 and J is TRBJ2-3; D is perhaps TRBD2 (5 bases). The CDR3 spans 15 residues. The V end lost 7 bases, the J end lost 4 bases, and 18 bases lay between the germline ends. Germline lookup yields CDR1 SGHVS and CDR2 FNYEAQ. Written as DNA, the CDR3 is TGTGCCAGCACCCCCACCCGGGGTTTAGCAGATACGCAGTATTTT. This gives the protein CASTPTRGLADTQYF.

The V call is TRBV20-1, the J call TRBJ2-1, with 10 bases fitting TRBD1. The CDR3 loop spans 18 amino acids. V lost 0 bases, J lost 6 bases, and 14 bases stayed unmatched. Germline V CDR1 and CDR2: DFQATT, SNEGSKA (reference sequence). In nucleotides, the CDR3 is TGCAGTGCTAGAGATATCCGACTGTGGGACAGGGGAGTCAATGAGCAGTTCTTC. It translates to CSARDIRLWDRGVNEQFF.

Many counts were recorded for this clonotype. The V gene is TRBV7-6, the J gene TRBJ2-1, with a weak D call TRBD2 (6 bases). Germline loops: CDR1 SGHVS, CDR2 FNYEAQ. The CDR3 runs to 15 residues. V shed 3 bases and J shed 0 bases, with 9 bases lying between them. The DNA of the CDR3 is TGTGCCAGCAGCTTCGCGGGGTACTCCTACAATGAGCAGTTCTTC. It translates to CASSFAGYSYNEQFF.

The CDR3 sequence is CAISDLGGRNTEAFF. DNA for the CDR3: TGTGCCATCAGTGACCTTGGCGGGAGGAACACTGAAGCTTTCTTT. The gene calls are TRBV10-3 and TRBJ1-1; the D is unclear. V was trimmed by 3 bases and J by 1 base, leaving 12 bases between them. The CDR3 has 15 amino acids. Germline values: CDR1 ENHRY, CDR2 SYGVKD.

This clonotype was seen once. The chain carries TRBV12-3 or TRBV12-4 and TRBJ2-7, with 10 bases lining up with TRBD2. The V segment lost 6 bases and the J segment 6 bases; nucleotides outside the gene matches: 5. The CDR3 has 13 amino acids. This CDR3 reads CASSLGTSVEQYV. Written as DNA, the CDR3 is TGTGCCAGCAGCCTCGGGACTAGCGTCGAGCAGTACGTC.

In this sample, this clonotype turned up a few times. The chain has TRBV7-9 and TRBJ2-5; D may be TRBD1 (5 bases). Germline CDR1 reads SEHNR; CDR2 reads FQNEAQ (reference sequence). There are 12 residues in the CDR3. V lost 3 bases to trimming and J lost 10 bases, with 12 bases between them. The CDR3, as DNA: TGTGCCAGCAGCTTGGGGCAGAGAGACCAGTACTTC. As protein: CASSLGQRDQYF.

Only a few counts were recorded for this clonotype. This chain links TRBV27 with TRBJ2-1; tentatively, D is TRBD1 or TRBD2 (5 bases each). The CDR3 loop spans 14 amino acids. Germline CDR1 reads MNHEY; CDR2 reads SMNVEV (reference sequence). Trimming removed 6 bases at V and 5 bases at J, with 14 bases between. CDR3: CASRFSGANNEQFF. The CDR3 DNA sequence: TGTGCCAGCAGATTTTCCGGGGCCAACAATGAGCAGTTCTTC.

In the case of this clonotype: Possible read error: a much larger clone is one base away. The rearrangement joins TRBV6-1 to TRBJ1-1, with D possibly TRBD1 on 5 matching bases. V dropped 1 base and J dropped 12 bases, with 24 bases sitting between them. The CDR3 totals 16 residues. Germline V CDR1 and CDR2: MNHNS, SASEGT. CDR3 DNA sequence: TGTGCCAGCAGTGAAGAGGAGGAAGGGGACCCCCCCCGAACTTTCTTT. Translation gives CASSEEEEGDPPRTFF.

J is TRBJ2-3 and V is TRBV10-3; a weak D match, TRBD2 (5 bases). Deletions cut 4 bases from V and 1 base from J, with 12 bases between. The V gene's germline CDR1 is ENHRY and CDR2 SYGVKD. This CDR3 comprises 15 residues. The CDR3 nucleotides read TGTGCCATCAGTGTTGAGGGTGGGGGCACAGATACGCAGTATTTT. Protein product: CAISVEGGGTDTQYF.

This clonotype was counted between two and nine times. The chain has TRBV28 and TRBJ2-1; 8 positions match TRBD1. Trimming at V came to 3 bases and at J to 6 bases, leaving 7 bases not matched to a gene. This CDR3 is built from 15 residues. Germline V gene sequence: CDR1 MDHEN, CDR2 SYDVKM. Written as DNA, the CDR3 is TGTGCCAGCAGTTTGGGACAGGCCCTTGGCAATGAGCAGTTCTTC. As protein: CASSLGQALGNEQFF.